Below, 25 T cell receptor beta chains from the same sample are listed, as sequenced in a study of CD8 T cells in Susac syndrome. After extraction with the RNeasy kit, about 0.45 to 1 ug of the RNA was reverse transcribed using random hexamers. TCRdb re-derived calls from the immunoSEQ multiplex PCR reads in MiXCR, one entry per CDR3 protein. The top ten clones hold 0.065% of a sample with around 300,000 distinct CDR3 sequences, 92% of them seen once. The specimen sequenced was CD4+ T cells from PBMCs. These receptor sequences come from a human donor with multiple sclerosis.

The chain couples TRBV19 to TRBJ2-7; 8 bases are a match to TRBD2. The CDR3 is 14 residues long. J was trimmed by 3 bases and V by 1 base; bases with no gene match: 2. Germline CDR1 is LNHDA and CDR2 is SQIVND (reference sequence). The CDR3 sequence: CASSIAREGYEQYF. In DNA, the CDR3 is TGTGCCAGTAGTATAGCCCGGGAGGGCTACGAGCAGTACTTC.

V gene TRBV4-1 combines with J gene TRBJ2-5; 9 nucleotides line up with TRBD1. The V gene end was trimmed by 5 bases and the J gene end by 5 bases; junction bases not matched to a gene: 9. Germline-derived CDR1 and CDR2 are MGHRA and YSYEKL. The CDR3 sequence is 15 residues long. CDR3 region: CASSGGRGQGETQYF. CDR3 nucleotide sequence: TGCGCCAGCAGCGGCGGGAGAGGACAGGGGGAGACCCAGTACTTC.

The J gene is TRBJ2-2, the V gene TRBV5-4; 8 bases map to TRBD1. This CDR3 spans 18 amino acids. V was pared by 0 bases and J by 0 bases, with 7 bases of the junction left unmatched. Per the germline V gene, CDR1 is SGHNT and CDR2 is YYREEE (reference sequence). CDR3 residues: CASSLGQGMPANTGELFF. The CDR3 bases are TGTGCCAGCAGCTTGGGACAGGGGATGCCCGCGAACACCGGGGAGCTGTTTTTT.

The CDR3 protein is CASSPQVLTAQVGYTF. The CDR3 region has the DNA TGTGCCAGCTCACCACAAGTTCTAACGGCCCAGGTTGGCTACACCTTC. The gene calls are TRBV18 and TRBJ1-2; D is unresolved. Trimming pared 1 base from V and 7 bases from J, leaving 19 bases between. The germline CDR1 and CDR2 sequences are KGHSH and LQKENI. This CDR3 is 16 amino acids long.

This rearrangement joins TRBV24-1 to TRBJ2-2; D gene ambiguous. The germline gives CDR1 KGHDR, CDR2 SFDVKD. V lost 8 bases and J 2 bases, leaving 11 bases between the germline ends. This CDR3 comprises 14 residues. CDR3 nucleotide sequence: TGTGCCACCATGGAGACCCGAAACACCGGGGAGCTGTTTTTT. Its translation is CATMETRNTGELFF.

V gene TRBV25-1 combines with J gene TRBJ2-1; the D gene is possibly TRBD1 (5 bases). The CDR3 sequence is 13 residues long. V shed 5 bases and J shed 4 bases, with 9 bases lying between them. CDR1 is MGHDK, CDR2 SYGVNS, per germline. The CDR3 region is CASSSDKYNEQFF. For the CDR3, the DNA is TGTGCCAGCAGTTCGGACAAATACAATGAGCAGTTCTTC. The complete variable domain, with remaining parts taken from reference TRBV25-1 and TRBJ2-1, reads EADIYQTPRYLVIGTGKKITLECSQTMGHDKMYWYQQDPGMELHLIHYSYGVNSTEKGDLSSESTVSRIRTEHFPLTLESARPSHTSQYLCASSSDKYNEQFFGPGTRLTVL.

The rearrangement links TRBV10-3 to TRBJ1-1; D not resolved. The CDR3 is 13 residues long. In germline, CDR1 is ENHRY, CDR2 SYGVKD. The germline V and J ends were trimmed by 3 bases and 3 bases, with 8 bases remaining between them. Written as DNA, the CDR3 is TGTGCCATCAGTGACGGCAAGGACACTGAAGCTTTCTTT. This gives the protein CAISDGKDTEAFF.

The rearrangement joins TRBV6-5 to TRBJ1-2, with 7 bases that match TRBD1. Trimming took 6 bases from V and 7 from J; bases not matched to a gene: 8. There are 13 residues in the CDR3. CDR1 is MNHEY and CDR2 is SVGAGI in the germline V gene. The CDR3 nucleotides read TGTGCCAGCAGCAGGACAGGAGGCGGTGGCTACACCTTC. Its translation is CASSRTGGGGYTF.

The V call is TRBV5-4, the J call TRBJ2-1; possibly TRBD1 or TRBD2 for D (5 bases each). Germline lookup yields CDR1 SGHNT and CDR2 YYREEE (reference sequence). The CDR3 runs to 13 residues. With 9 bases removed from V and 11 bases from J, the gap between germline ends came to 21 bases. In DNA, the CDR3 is TGTGCCACCATTCTAAGCACTGAGGGGAAGCAGTTCTTC. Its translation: CATILSTEGKQFF.

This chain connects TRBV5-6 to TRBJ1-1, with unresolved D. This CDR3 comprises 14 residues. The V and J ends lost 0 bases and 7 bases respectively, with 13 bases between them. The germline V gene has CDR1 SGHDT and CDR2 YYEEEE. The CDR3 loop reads CASSLGRNLLEAFF. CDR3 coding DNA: TGTGCCAGCAGCTTGGGACGAAATCTACTTGAAGCTTTCTTT.

CDR3 coding DNA: TGTGCCAGCAGCCGGACGGGACACCGGGGAGAGACCCAGTACTTC. Translation: CASSRTGHRGETQYF. The gene calls are TRBV5-6 and TRBJ2-5, with D tentatively TRBD1 (6 bases). The CDR3 is made up of 15 amino acids. V dropped 4 bases and J dropped 4 bases, with 17 bases sitting between them. CDR1 SGHDT and CDR2 YYEEEE come from the germline V gene.

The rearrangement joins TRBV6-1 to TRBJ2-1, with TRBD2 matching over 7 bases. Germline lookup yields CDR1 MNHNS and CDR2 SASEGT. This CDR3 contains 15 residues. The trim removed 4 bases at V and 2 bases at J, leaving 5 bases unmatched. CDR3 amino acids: CASSVGGRAYNEQFF. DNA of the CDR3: TGTGCCAGCAGTGTCGGGGGGAGGGCCTACAATGAGCAGTTCTTC.

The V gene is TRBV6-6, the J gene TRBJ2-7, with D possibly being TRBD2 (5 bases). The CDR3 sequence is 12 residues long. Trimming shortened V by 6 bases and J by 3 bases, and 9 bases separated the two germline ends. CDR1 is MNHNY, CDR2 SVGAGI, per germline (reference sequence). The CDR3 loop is CASRLTSYEQYF. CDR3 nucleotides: TGTGCCAGCAGACTTACTAGCTACGAGCAGTACTTC.

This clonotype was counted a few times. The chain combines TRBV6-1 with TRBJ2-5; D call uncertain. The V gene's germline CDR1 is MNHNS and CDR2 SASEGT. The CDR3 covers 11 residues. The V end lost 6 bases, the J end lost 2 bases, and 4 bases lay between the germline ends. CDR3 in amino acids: CASRKQETQYF. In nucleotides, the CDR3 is TGTGCCAGCAGGAAACAAGAGACCCAGTACTTC.

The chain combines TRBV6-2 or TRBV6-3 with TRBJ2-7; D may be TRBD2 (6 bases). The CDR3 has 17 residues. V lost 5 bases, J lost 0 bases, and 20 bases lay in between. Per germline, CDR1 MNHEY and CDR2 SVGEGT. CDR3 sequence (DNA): TGTGCCAGCAGTAAATCGTTACTAGCTCGTCCCTCCTACGAGCAGTACTTC. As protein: CASSKSLLARPSYEQYF.

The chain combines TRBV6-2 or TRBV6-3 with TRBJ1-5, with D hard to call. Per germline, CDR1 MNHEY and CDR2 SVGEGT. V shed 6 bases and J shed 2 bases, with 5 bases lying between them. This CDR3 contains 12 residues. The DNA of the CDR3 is TGTGCCAGCAGGGACGGCAATCAGCCCCAGCATTTT. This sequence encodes CASRDGNQPQHF.

The CDR3 DNA is TGTGCCAGCAGATCCGATCCTCCGGAAAAACTGTTTTTT. Its translation is CASRSDPPEKLFF. The chain uses TRBV6-5 and TRBJ1-4; D gene unclear. This CDR3 has 13 amino acids. CDR1 MNHEY and CDR2 SVGAGI come from the germline V gene. Trimming pared 6 bases from V and 8 bases from J, leaving 13 bases between.

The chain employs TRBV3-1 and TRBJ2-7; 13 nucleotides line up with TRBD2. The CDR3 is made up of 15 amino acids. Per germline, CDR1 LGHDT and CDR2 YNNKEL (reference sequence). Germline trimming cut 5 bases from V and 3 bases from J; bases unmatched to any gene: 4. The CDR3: CASSFWTSGSYEQYF. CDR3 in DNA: TGTGCCAGCAGCTTCTGGACTAGCGGGAGCTACGAGCAGTACTTC.

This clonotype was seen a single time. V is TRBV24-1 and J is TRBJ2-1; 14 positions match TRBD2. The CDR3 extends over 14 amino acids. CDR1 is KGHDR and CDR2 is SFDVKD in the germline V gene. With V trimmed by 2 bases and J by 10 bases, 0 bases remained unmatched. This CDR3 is CATSDWTSGREQFF. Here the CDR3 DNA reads TGTGCCACCAGTGATTGGACTAGCGGGAGGGAGCAGTTCTTC.

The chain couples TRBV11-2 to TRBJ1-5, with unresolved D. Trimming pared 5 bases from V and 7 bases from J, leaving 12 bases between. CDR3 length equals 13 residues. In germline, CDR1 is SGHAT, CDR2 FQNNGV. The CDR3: CASSPEAKQPQHF. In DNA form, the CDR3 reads TGTGCCAGCAGCCCCGAAGCGAAACAGCCCCAGCATTTT. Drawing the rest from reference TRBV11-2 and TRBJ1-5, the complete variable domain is EAGVAQSPRYKIIEKRQSVAFWCNPISGHATLYWYQQILGQGPKLLIQFQNNGVVDDSQLPKDRFSAERLKGVDSTLKIQPAKLEDSAVYLCASSPEAKQPQHFGDGTRLSIL.

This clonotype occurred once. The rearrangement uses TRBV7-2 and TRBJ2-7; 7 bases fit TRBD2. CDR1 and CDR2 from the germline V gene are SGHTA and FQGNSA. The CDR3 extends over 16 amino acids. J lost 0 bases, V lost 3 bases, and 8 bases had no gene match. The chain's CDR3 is CASSFSLAVSSYEQYF. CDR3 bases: TGTGCCAGCAGCTTCTCGCTAGCGGTTAGCTCCTACGAGCAGTACTTC. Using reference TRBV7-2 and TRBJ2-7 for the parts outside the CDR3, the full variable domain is GAGVSQSPSNKVTEKGKDVELRCDPISGHTALYWYRQSLGQGLEFLIYFQGNSAPDKSGLPSDRFSAERTGGSVSTLTIQRTQQEDSAVYLCASSFSLAVSSYEQYFGPGTRLTVT.

The CDR3 bases are TGTGCCAGCAGCTATACTAGCGGGGGGGGTTTTGAGCAGTTCTTC. It specifies CASSYTSGGGFEQFF. The chain carries TRBV7-2 and TRBJ2-1; 13 nucleotides agree with TRBD2. Germline V gene sequence: CDR1 SGHTA, CDR2 FQGNSA. There are 15 residues in the CDR3. V was pared by 4 bases and J by 9 bases, with 6 bases of the junction left unmatched.

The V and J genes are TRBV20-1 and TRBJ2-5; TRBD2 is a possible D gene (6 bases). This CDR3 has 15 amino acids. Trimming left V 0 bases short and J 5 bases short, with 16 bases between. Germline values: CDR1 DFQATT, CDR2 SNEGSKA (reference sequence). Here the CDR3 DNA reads TGCAGTGCTAGAGATCGGAGGAGGGGCGTGGAGACCCAGTACTTC. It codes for CSARDRRRGVETQYF.

CDR3: CASSELAGGNTDTQYF. CDR3 nucleotide sequence: TGTGCCAGCAGTGAACTAGCGGGGGGGAACACAGATACGCAGTATTTT. The J gene is TRBJ2-3, the V gene TRBV27, with 13 positions matching TRBD2. Germline values: CDR1 MNHEY, CDR2 SMNVEV (reference sequence). With V trimmed by 5 bases and J by 2 bases, 4 bases remained unmatched. The CDR3 spans 16 residues.

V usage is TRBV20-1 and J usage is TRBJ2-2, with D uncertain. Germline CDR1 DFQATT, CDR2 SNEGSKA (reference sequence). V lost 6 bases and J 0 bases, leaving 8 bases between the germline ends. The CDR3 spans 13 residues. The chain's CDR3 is CSAAVANTGELFF. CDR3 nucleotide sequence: TGCAGTGCAGCCGTGGCGAACACCGGGGAGCTGTTTTTT.